The clone carrying this TCR beta chain was seen ten or more times. The antigen is undetermined. This sample is part of a study of regulatory T cells in long-lasting Graves disease. The study, taken as a whole, reports: Persistent Graves' patients showed less TCR diversity than newly diagnosed ones. Persistent disease exhibited a predilection for TRBV28, TRBJ1-2 and TRBJ2-5.

To make TCR beta libraries, researchers used iRepertoire HTBI primers and Arm-PCR of CDR3 regions. TCRdb redid the calling of the multiplex PCR reads with MiXCR, one entry per CDR3 protein. The sample holds 200,000 to 250,000 distinct CDR3 sequences, 15% to 20% seen once. Described time point: newly diagnosed GD, antithyroid drugs for less than 3 months. PBMCs were the source of the RNA used for TCR sequencing. The patients were drawn from one endocrinology department in Xi'an, China. The germline CDR1 and CDR2 sequences are LGHDT and YNNKEL (reference sequence). The CDR3 covers 15 residues. Trimming pared 1 base from V and 3 bases from J, leaving 10 bases between.

V gene TRBV3-1 combines with J gene TRBJ1-5; D is possibly TRBD1 (5 bases). The input for sequencing was peripheral blood mononuclear cells (PBMCs), taken at new diagnosis, from a patient treated with antithyroid drugs. This sequence originates from a female donor with Graves disease. In DNA form, the CDR3 reads TGTGCCAGCAGCCAAGGGGGGGGTCTCAATCAGCCCCAGCATTTT. The encoded protein is CASSQGGGLNQPQHF. The complete variable domain, with remaining parts taken from reference TRBV3-1 and TRBJ1-5, reads DTAVSQTPKYLVTQMGNDKSIKCEQNLGHDTMYWYKQDSKKFLKIMFSYNNKELIINETVPNRFSPKSPDKAHLNLHINSLELGDSAVYFCASSQGGGLNQPQHFGDGTRLSIL.